A selection of T cell receptor beta chains follows, all from one sample in a study of sequential checkpoint blockade in melanoma. TCRdb's copy holds only in-frame clones and misses some; the assay was immunoSEQ multiplex PCR. There are 10,000 to 15,000 clones in the sample; less than 75% occur only once, and about 20% lies in the top ten. This specimen consisted of CD8+ T cells sorted from blood (inferred from file names), obtained from a patient given nivolumab and ipilimumab in sequence. Receptors originate from a human donor with melanoma. CDR3s include the opening cysteine and the closing phenylalanine or tryptophan. A D gene is named only where the DNA matches it firmly. Part of the rows lack a size; the others show once, few, many or a class for expanded clones.

j_gene	v_gene	abundance	d_gene	CDR3aa	CDR3nt
TRBJ2-7	TRBV19	-	TRBD1	CASSVGTGSYEQYF	TGTGCCAGTAGTGTCGGGACAGGGTCCTACGAGCAGTACTTC
TRBJ1-2	TRBV28	-	TRBD1	CASRPTGDPPYGYTF	TGTGCCAGCAGACCGACAGGGGACCCCCCATATGGCTACACCTTC
TRBJ1-1	TRBV19	-	TRBD1	CASSIDRGQVNTEAFF	TGTGCCAGTAGTATAGATAGAGGACAGGTGAACACTGAAGCTTTCTTT
TRBJ2-5	TRBV28	-	TRBD1	CASRGTRDRRQETQYF	TGTGCCAGCAGGGGGACCCGGGACAGGAGACAAGAGACCCAGTACTTC
TRBJ2-1	TRBV14	once	-	CASSQPPGQTNEQFF	TGTGCCAGCAGTCAACCCCCAGGCCAAACGAATGAGCAGTTCTTC
TRBJ2-7	TRBV28	-	-	CASSFRGSGGSYEQYF	TGTGCCAGCAGTTTTAGGGGGAGCGGCGGCTCCTACGAGCAGTACTTC
TRBJ2-7	TRBV4-3	-	-	CASSQGSSTYEQYF	TGCGCCAGCAGCCAAGGAAGCTCAACCTACGAGCAGTACTTC
TRBJ1-4	TRBV29-1	once	TRBD1	CSVTPGQGADNEKLFF	TGCAGCGTGACCCCGGGACAGGGTGCGGATAATGAAAAACTGTTTTTT
TRBJ2-2	TRBV28	-	-	CASSPPTDMVSGELFF	TGTGCCAGCAGTCCCCCTACGGACATGGTTTCCGGGGAGCTGTTTTTT